Presented here are 24 T cell receptor beta chains from one specimen sequenced in a study of OX40 agonist ivuxolimab in advanced cancers. Assay used: immunoSEQ multiplex PCR; TCRdb lists only in-frame clones, some missing. This sample has approximately 68,000 clones, with approximately 89% found just once. The sample here was CD4+ or CD8+ T cells sorted from blood, taken in a trial of the OX40 agonist ivuxolimab. These TCRs come from an adult with an advanced solid tumor such as melanoma, head and neck, liver or kidney cancer.

This clone was seen once. V is TRBV6-1 and J is TRBJ2-3; 9 nucleotides match TRBD1. Trimming at V came to 7 bases and at J to 8 bases, leaving 10 bases not matched to a gene. Germline V CDR1 and CDR2: MNHNS, SASEGT. The CDR3 covers 14 residues. CDR3 coding DNA: TGTGCCAGCACCTCCCGGGACAGGGTTTTTACGCAGTATTTT. As protein: CASTSRDRVFTQYF.

The V call is TRBV10-3, the J call TRBJ2-5, with TRBD1 matching 9 bases. Germline trimming cut 0 bases from V and 5 bases from J; bases unmatched to any gene: 7. The germline V gene has CDR1 ENHRY and CDR2 SYGVKD. The CDR3 is 16 residues long. Written as DNA, the CDR3 is TGTGCCATCAGTGAGTCCCGGGGACAGGGCCAGGAGACCCAGTACTTC. This sequence encodes CAISESRGQGQETQYF.

The rearrangement links TRBV14 to TRBJ2-1; D gene ambiguous. The CDR3 has 11 residues. Trimming shortened V by 8 bases and J by 8 bases, and 10 bases separated the two germline ends. In germline, CDR1 is SGHDN, CDR2 FVKESK. CDR3 in DNA: TGTGCCAGCTCCGACCGCCATGAGCAGTTCTTC. As protein: CASSDRHEQFF.

This chain joins TRBV11-2 and TRBJ2-7, with D unclear. Deletions cut 2 bases from V and 3 bases from J, with 5 bases between. The CDR3 spans 12 residues. Per the germline V gene, CDR1 is SGHAT and CDR2 is FQNNGV. Here the CDR3 DNA reads TGTGCCAGCAGCTTACAGAGCTACGAGCAGTACTTC. Residues: CASSLQSYEQYF.

This chain uses TRBV10-3 with TRBJ1-6; D is perhaps TRBD1 (6 bases). V dropped 7 bases and J dropped 10 bases, with 14 bases sitting between them. Germline-derived CDR1 and CDR2 are ENHRY and SYGVKD. The CDR3 has 13 residues. The CDR3 sequence is CAIKGGAGSPLHF. The CDR3, as DNA: TGTGCCATCAAGGGGGGGGCAGGATCACCCCTCCACTTT.

The rearrangement uses TRBV10-3 and TRBJ2-6, with D tentatively TRBD2 (6 bases). CDR1 and CDR2 from the germline V gene are ENHRY and SYGVKD. Trimming took off 4 bases at V and 1 base at J, with 20 bases between the two ends. The length of the CDR3 is 19 residues. The CDR3 DNA sequence: TGTGCCATCAGTGCCAAATTTCCGGGACTGAATTCTGGGGCCAACGTCCTGACTTTC. As protein: CAISAKFPGLNSGANVLTF.

The chain couples TRBV20-1 to TRBJ2-1; no clear D. CDR1 DFQATT and CDR2 SNEGSKA come from the germline V gene (reference sequence). The CDR3 loop spans 11 amino acids. The CDR3 is CSQSELDEQFF. The CDR3 region has the DNA TGCAGCCAGTCAGAGTTGGATGAGCAGTTCTTC.

A single count supports this clone. The chain recombines TRBV2 with TRBJ2-5, with D perhaps TRBD1 (6 bases). The CDR3 is made up of 14 amino acids. The germline gives CDR1 SNHLY, CDR2 FYNNEI. The ends were cut back, 6 bases at V and 0 bases at J, with 11 bases in the middle. The CDR3 nucleotides read TGTGCCAGCAGCTGGGGGCGGGACCAAGAGACCCAGTACTTC. Translated: CASSWGRDQETQYF.

The chain recombines TRBV19 with TRBJ2-1, with a possible D match to TRBD2 (5 bases). The CDR3 consists of 14 residues. Trimming removed 6 bases from V and 5 bases from J, with 14 bases in between. Germline CDR1 is LNHDA and CDR2 is SQIVND (reference sequence). CDR3 sequence (DNA): TGTGCCAGTAGGGGGAGCGGATGGAACAATGAGCAGTTCTTC. Translation: CASRGSGWNNEQFF.

V and J are TRBV29-1 and TRBJ2-1; TRBD1 agrees at 7 bases. Germline V gives CDR1 SQVTM, CDR2 ANQGSEA. The CDR3 consists of 14 residues. J lost 6 bases, V lost 7 bases, and 12 bases had no gene match. The CDR3, as DNA: TGCAGCGCCCCCCCCGACAGGGAATTCAATGAGCAGTTCTTC. It codes for CSAPPDREFNEQFF.

The chain joins TRBV6-1 to TRBJ2-7; TRBD2 aligns across 8 bases. Germline V gene data show CDR1 as MNHNS and CDR2 as SASEGT. The CDR3 runs 13 residues. Trimming took 10 bases from V and 3 from J; bases not matched to a gene: 8. In nucleotides, the CDR3 is TGTGCCACCGTCGGGGGGGTAGACTACGAGCAGTACTTC. It encodes CATVGGVDYEQYF.

The chain carries TRBV6-5 and TRBJ1-2; D is perhaps TRBD1 (5 bases). Looked up from germline, CDR1 is MNHEY and CDR2 is SVGAGI. Trimming cost V 6 bases and J 8 bases, with 19 bases left between them. The CDR3 is made up of 14 amino acids. This CDR3 is CASRLTGDYVGYTF. The CDR3 region has the DNA TGTGCCAGCAGACTTACCGGGGACTACGTCGGCTACACCTTC.

J is TRBJ2-7 and V is TRBV5-1, with D perhaps assigned TRBD1 or TRBD2 (5 bases each). In germline, CDR1 is SGHRS, CDR2 YFSETQ. This CDR3 is 16 amino acids long. V lost 5 bases and J lost 0, with 18 bases in between. The CDR3 sequence is CASSPGAEFFSYEQYF. The CDR3 DNA is TGCGCCAGCAGTCCCGGGGCCGAATTTTTCTCCTACGAGCAGTACTTC.

This chain uses TRBV5-1 with TRBJ1-2; D is ambiguous. V was trimmed by 1 base and J by 8 bases, leaving 12 bases between them. Germline assignment: CDR1 SGHRS and CDR2 YFSETQ. The CDR3 has 13 amino acids. Written as DNA, the CDR3 is TGCGCCAGCAGCTTGTCCACCCTGGGAGGCTACACCTTC. The encoded protein is CASSLSTLGGYTF. The full variable domain, with the rest looked up from reference TRBV5-1 and TRBJ1-2, is KAGVTQTPRYLIKTRGQQVTLSCSPISGHRSVSWYQQTPGQGLQFLFEYFSETQRNKGNFPGRFSGRQFSNSRSEMNVSTLELGDSALYLCASSLSTLGGYTFGSGTRLTVV.

The J gene is TRBJ2-7, the V gene TRBV19; TRBD1 matches at 7 bases. The CDR3 totals 15 residues. Germline V gene lookup returns CDR1 LNHDA and CDR2 SQIVND (reference sequence). The ends lost 4 bases at V and 0 bases at J; junction bases unmatched: 6. Written as DNA, the CDR3 is TGTGCCAGTAGTACCTCCGGGACAGACTCCTACGAGCAGTACTTC. This gives the protein CASSTSGTDSYEQYF.

This rearrangement joins TRBV15 to TRBJ1-5; no definite D call. CDR1 is LNHNV, CDR2 YYDKDF, per germline (reference sequence). Between the trimmed V and J ends, which lost 0 bases and 4 bases, there was a span of 13 bases. The CDR3 has 16 amino acids. The CDR3 loop reads CATSRDPPRINQPQHF. CDR3 in DNA: TGTGCCACCAGCAGAGACCCTCCTAGGATTAATCAGCCCCAGCATTTT.

The V and J genes are TRBV2 and TRBJ2-7; D is unresolved. The CDR3 spans 19 residues. Trimming pared 3 bases from V and 2 bases from J, leaving 26 bases between. CDR1 SNHLY and CDR2 FYNNEI come from the germline V gene. The chain's CDR3 is CASSDPVILKADNTYEQYF. DNA for the CDR3: TGTGCCAGCAGTGACCCAGTAATATTGAAGGCCGACAATACCTACGAGCAGTACTTC.

This clone appeared once. This chain links TRBV7-2 with TRBJ1-4; possible D gene TRBD1, 5 bases. Germline-derived CDR1 and CDR2 are SGHTA and FQGNSA. V was clipped by 1 base and J by 0 bases, with 6 bases between them. This CDR3 has 15 residues. In nucleotides, the CDR3 is TGTGCCAGCAGCTTAGTGACAGCAACTAATGAAAAACTGTTTTTT. Protein: CASSLVTATNEKLFF.

The rearrangement uses TRBV18 and TRBJ1-3; 7 nucleotides line up with TRBD1. CDR1 is KGHSH, CDR2 LQKENI, per germline. The CDR3 has 17 residues. The V and J ends lost 3 bases and 0 bases, in that order; junction bases with no gene match: 8. CDR3 residues: CASSPQDRTSSGNTIYF. Written as DNA, the CDR3 is TGTGCCAGCTCACCTCAGGACAGGACAAGCTCTGGAAACACCATATATTTT.

Points on this clone: The junction departs from germline at one end; a sequencing error may be responsible. The J gene is TRBJ2-3, the V gene TRBV23-1; the D is unclear. TRBV23-1 is identified as an open reading frame with a role that is uncertain. CDR3 length equals 16 residues. CDR3 in amino acids: CASRQSRLRFTDTQYF. The CDR3 DNA reads as TGCGCCAGCAGGCAATCGCGGCTCCGATTCACAGATACGCAGTATTTT.

The rearrangement links TRBV6-1 to TRBJ1-6; the match to TRBD1 covers 7 bases. Germline trimming cut 9 bases from V and 6 bases from J; bases unmatched to any gene: 11. The germline gives CDR1 MNHNS, CDR2 SASEGT. There are 15 residues in the CDR3. In DNA, the CDR3 is TGTGCCAGTTCCGACCAACAGGGGAGTAATTCACCCCTCCACTTT. Protein sequence: CASSDQQGSNSPLHF.

The CDR3 DNA reads as TGTGCCTGGAGTTTGTTAGCGGCCAGCACAGATACGCAGTATTTT. It translates to CAWSLLAASTDTQYF. The chain couples TRBV30 to TRBJ2-3, with a tentative D call TRBD2 (6 bases). Germline lookup yields CDR1 GTSNPN and CDR2 SVGIG (reference sequence). V was clipped by 2 bases and J by 0 bases, with 12 bases between them. This CDR3 region has 15 residues.

The gene calls are TRBV10-1 and TRBJ1-3; D unresolved. V lost 5 bases and J lost 0, with 8 bases in between. Germline loops: CDR1 WNHNN, CDR2 SYGVQD (reference sequence). The CDR3 contains 14 residues. For the CDR3, the DNA is TGCGCCAGCAGTCTTTCGACCTCTGGAAACACCATATATTTT. It codes for CASSLSTSGNTIYF.

The chain combines TRBV6-5 with TRBJ2-7, with D tentatively TRBD2 (5 bases). Trimming stripped 0 bases from V and 1 base from J, with 13 bases between. The V gene's germline CDR1 is MNHEY and CDR2 SVGAGI. The CDR3 length is 16 residues. The CDR3 DNA sequence: TGTGCCAGCAGTTACTCCCTCGGATCGGGATCCTACGAGCAGTACTTC. Protein: CASSYSLGSGSYEQYF.